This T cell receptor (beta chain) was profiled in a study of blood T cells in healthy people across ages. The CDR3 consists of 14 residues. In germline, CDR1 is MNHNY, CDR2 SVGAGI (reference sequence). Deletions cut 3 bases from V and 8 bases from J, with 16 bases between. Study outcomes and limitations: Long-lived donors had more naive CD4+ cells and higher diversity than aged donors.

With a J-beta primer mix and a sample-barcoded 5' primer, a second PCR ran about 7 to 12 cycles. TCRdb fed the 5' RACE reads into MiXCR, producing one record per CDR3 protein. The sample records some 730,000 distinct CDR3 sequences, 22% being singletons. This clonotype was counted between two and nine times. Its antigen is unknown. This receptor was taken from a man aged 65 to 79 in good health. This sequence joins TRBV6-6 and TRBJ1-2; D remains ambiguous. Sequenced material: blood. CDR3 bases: TGTGCCAGCAGTTATTCTGAGAAAATAGGAGGCTACACCTTC. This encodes CASSYSEKIGGYTF.